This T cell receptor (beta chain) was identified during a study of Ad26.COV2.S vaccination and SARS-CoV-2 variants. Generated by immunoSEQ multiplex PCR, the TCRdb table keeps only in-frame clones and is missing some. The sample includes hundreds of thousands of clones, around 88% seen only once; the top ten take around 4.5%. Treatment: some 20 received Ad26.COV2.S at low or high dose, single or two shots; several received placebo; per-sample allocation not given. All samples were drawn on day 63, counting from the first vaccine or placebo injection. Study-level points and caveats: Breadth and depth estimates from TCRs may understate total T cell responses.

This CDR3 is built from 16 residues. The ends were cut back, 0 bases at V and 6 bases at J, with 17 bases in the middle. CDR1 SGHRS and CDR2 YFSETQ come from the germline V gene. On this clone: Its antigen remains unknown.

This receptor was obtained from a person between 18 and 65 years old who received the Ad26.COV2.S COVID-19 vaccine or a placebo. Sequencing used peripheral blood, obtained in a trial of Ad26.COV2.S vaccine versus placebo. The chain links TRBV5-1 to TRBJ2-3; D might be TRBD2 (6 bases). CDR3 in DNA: TGCGCCAGCAGCTTGGGTGCCTCGGGAGACACGGATACGCAGTATTTT. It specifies CASSLGASGDTDTQYF.